Listed here is a single T cell receptor (beta chain). The data stem from a study of blood T cell repertoires in COVID-19. Per the authors' pipeline: Researchers report that nucleated cell counts were estimated from reference gene primer amplification. The protocol was immunoSEQ multiplex PCR, while the TCRdb copy is restricted to in-frame clones and leaves out a portion. V and J calls and clone size are copied from that table; D and trimming were computed from the DNA. Among about 140,000 clones, about 86% were seen once, and the ten largest hold approximately 8%. The CDR3 loop spans 12 amino acids. Germline CDR1 and CDR2: MDHEN and SYDVKM. The V and J ends lost 6 bases and 8 bases respectively, with 13 bases between them.

This sequence joins TRBV28 and TRBJ1-2; maybe TRBD1 (6 bases). The TCR was taken from a woman in her fifties or sixties with acute or convalescent COVID-19. Sample: peripheral blood. The CDR3 spells CASSPPGQGYTF. CDR3 bases: TGTGCCAGCAGCCCCCCCGGACAGGGCTACACCTTC.